The next 31 T cell receptor beta chains were all read from a single sample in a study of T cell changes during pregnancy in multiple sclerosis. Data came from immunoSEQ multiplex PCR; TCRdb stores just in-frame clones and leaves some out. The data contain about 68,000 clones, just over 90% of them singletons. The sequencing here drew on peripheral blood, taken in the third trimester of pregnancy. The origin of the receptors is a female donor with multiple sclerosis, enrolled in a pregnancy study.

This clone has just one count. The chain combines TRBV6-5 with TRBJ2-7, with 9 bases lining up with TRBD2. This CDR3 has 16 amino acids. V gave up 2 bases and J gave up 5 bases; unmatched junction bases: 10. CDR1 is MNHEY, CDR2 SVGAGI, per germline. In DNA, the CDR3 is TGTGCCAGCAGTTACCGCTGGGGGCGGGAGGGTGACGAGCAGTACTTC. It encodes CASSYRWGREGDEQYF.

J is TRBJ1-3 and V is TRBV18, with a weak D call TRBD1 (6 bases). The germline V gene encodes CDR1 KGHSH and CDR2 LQKENI. Between the trimmed V and J ends, which lost 3 bases and 0 bases, there was a span of 18 bases. CDR3 length equals 18 residues. The CDR3 region has the DNA TGTGCCAGCTCACCTAGAAACGGACAGCCTGGCTCTGGAAACACCATATATTTT. Protein sequence: CASSPRNGQPGSGNTIYF.

The genes are TRBV7-9 and TRBJ2-7, with 8 nucleotides matching TRBD2. Germline loops: CDR1 SEHNR, CDR2 FQNEAQ (reference sequence). The CDR3 has 14 amino acids. V shed 4 bases, J shed 5 bases, and the junction held 7 bases outside the gene matches. DNA of the CDR3: TGTGCCAGCAGCTCAAGCGGGAGCGGGGACGAGCAGTACTTC. This gives the protein CASSSSGSGDEQYF.

The CDR3 coding sequence is TGCGCCAGCAGCGGAGCGGGAGCCTCCTACGAGCAGTACTTC. It specifies CASSGAGASYEQYF. The J gene is TRBJ2-7, the V gene TRBV5-1, with TRBD2 matching 8 bases. The germline V gene encodes CDR1 SGHRS and CDR2 YFSETQ. Trimming cost V 4 bases and J 0 bases; bases outside gene matches: 3. This CDR3 contains 14 residues.

This sequence joins TRBV2 and TRBJ1-5; 7 nucleotides match TRBD1. CDR1 is SNHLY and CDR2 is FYNNEI in the germline V gene. The trim removed 5 bases at V and 2 bases at J, leaving 3 bases unmatched. The CDR3 extends over 14 amino acids. CDR3 nucleotide sequence: TGTGCCAGCAGTAGAGGACAGGGCAATCAGCCCCAGCATTTT. It is translated as CASSRGQGNQPQHF.

The CDR3 is CASSVGQRYGYTF. CDR3 in DNA: TGTGCCAGCAGTGTGGGACAGCGATATGGCTACACCTTC. This sequence joins TRBV6-5 and TRBJ1-2; 7 nucleotides line up with TRBD1. CDR3 length equals 13 residues. Germline V CDR1 and CDR2: MNHEY, SVGAGI. The trim removed 5 bases at V and 5 bases at J, leaving 5 bases unmatched.

The genes are TRBV7-9 and TRBJ2-7; no clear D gene. V was pared by 6 bases and J by 5 bases, with 11 bases between. This CDR3 spans 12 amino acids. CDR1 and CDR2 from the germline V gene are SEHNR and FQNEAQ (reference sequence). The CDR3 DNA reads as TGTGCCAGCAGAGCTGGTTTGGACGAGCAGTACTTC. This encodes CASRAGLDEQYF.

The chain couples TRBV19 to TRBJ2-1; 7 bases line up with TRBD1. J gave up 4 bases and V 5 bases, and 2 bases lay outside the gene matches. Germline lookup yields CDR1 LNHDA and CDR2 SQIVND (reference sequence). This CDR3 is built from 13 residues. Here the CDR3 DNA reads TGTGCCAGTAGTCCGGGACAGTACAATGAGCAGTTCTTC. Its translation: CASSPGQYNEQFF.

CDR3 sequence: CASRLTNPGTGQQFF. Here the CDR3 DNA reads TGTGCCAGTAGGCTCACAAATCCCGGGACAGGGCAGCAGTTCTTC. V usage is TRBV19 and J usage is TRBJ2-1; the match to TRBD1 covers 9 bases. Trimming removed 6 bases from V and 11 bases from J; junction bases left unmatched: 14. The germline V gene encodes CDR1 LNHDA and CDR2 SQIVND (reference sequence). The CDR3 is made up of 15 amino acids.

This clone is a singleton in its sample. The rearrangement uses TRBV16 and TRBJ2-7; 7 bases are a match to TRBD2. V shed 4 bases, J shed 4 bases, and the junction held 10 bases outside the gene matches. CDR3 length: 15 residues. Germline CDR1 reads KGHSY; CDR2 reads FQNENV. CDR3 residues: CASSPLGGDQYEQYF. For the CDR3, the DNA is TGTGCCAGCAGCCCCCTGGGAGGGGACCAATACGAGCAGTACTTC.

The J gene is TRBJ2-7, the V gene TRBV6-1; TRBD1 matches 7 bases. The germline V gene encodes CDR1 MNHNS and CDR2 SASEGT. The V gene end was trimmed by 7 bases and the J gene end by 3 bases; junction bases not matched to a gene: 6. This CDR3 spans 13 amino acids. CDR3 nucleotide sequence: TGTGCCAGCAAATTCGGACAGGACTACGAGCAGTACTTC. Its protein product is CASKFGQDYEQYF.

The V and J genes are TRBV6-5 and TRBJ2-1; D not resolved. Trimming removed 4 bases from V and 9 bases from J, with 13 bases in between. Germline CDR1 is MNHEY and CDR2 is SVGAGI. The CDR3 is 13 amino acids. The CDR3 bases are TGTGCCAGCAGTTCTCGGGTCCATTTTGAGCAGTTCTTC. Amino acids: CASSSRVHFEQFF.

The chain has TRBV7-9 and TRBJ2-4; 8 bases map to TRBD1. This CDR3 is built from 16 residues. Unmatched junction bases numbered 10, after V lost 1 base and J lost 8 bases. Germline-derived CDR1 and CDR2 are SEHNR and FQNEAQ (reference sequence). The CDR3 loop reads CASSLDEGQAWDIQYF. The CDR3 DNA sequence: TGTGCCAGCAGCTTAGACGAGGGACAGGCCTGGGACATTCAGTACTTC.

The chain is built from TRBV6-1 and TRBJ1-2, with 10 bases identical to TRBD1. The CDR3 runs 14 residues. V lost 4 bases and J lost 4; bases outside the gene matches: 3. CDR1 is MNHNS, CDR2 SASEGT, per germline. The CDR3 is CASSGDRGRYGYTF. CDR3 nucleotides: TGTGCCAGCAGTGGGGACAGGGGACGCTATGGCTACACCTTC.

This clone has just a few counts. J is TRBJ1-2 and V is TRBV7-9, with D perhaps TRBD1 (5 bases). Germline V gives CDR1 SEHNR, CDR2 FQNEAQ (reference sequence). The CDR3 is 15 amino acids. V was trimmed by 4 bases and J by 7 bases, leaving 19 bases between them. Here the CDR3 reads CASSSEVRQGGGYTF. The DNA for the CDR3 is TGTGCCAGCAGCTCCGAGGTCCGGCAGGGTGGTGGCTACACCTTC.

The V call is TRBV18, the J call TRBJ1-5, with unresolved D. Germline CDR1 reads KGHSH; CDR2 reads LQKENI. V lost 0 bases and J 8 bases, leaving 11 bases between the germline ends. CDR3 length: 14 amino acids. CDR3 bases: TGTGCCAGCTCACCACCCGCTAGTCCGGAGCCCCAGCATTTT. Amino acid sequence: CASSPPASPEPQHF.

The chain couples TRBV5-4 to TRBJ2-1; the D is unclear. Germline-derived CDR1 and CDR2 are SGHNT and YYREEE (reference sequence). There are 13 residues in the CDR3. Trimming pared 4 bases from V and 6 bases from J, leaving 11 bases between. CDR3 DNA sequence: TGTGCCAGCAGCCCCGAGAGCCCCAATGAGCAGTTCTTC. Its translation: CASSPESPNEQFF.

The CDR3 bases are TGTGCCAGTAGTATGCTAGCGGGATCCCCCGGGGAGCTGTTTTTT. It encodes CASSMLAGSPGELFF. The chain is built from TRBV19 and TRBJ2-2, with 9 bases lining up with TRBD2. This CDR3 region has 15 residues. V was pared by 3 bases and J by 6 bases, with 5 bases of the junction left unmatched. Germline V gives CDR1 LNHDA, CDR2 SQIVND (reference sequence).

This chain uses TRBV6-5 with TRBJ2-1; 7 bases map to TRBD2. V dropped 5 bases and J dropped 6; count of bases not matched to a gene: 10. Germline CDR1 MNHEY, CDR2 SVGAGI. This CDR3 region has 15 residues. CDR3: CASSGEGRWPNEQFF. Here the CDR3 DNA reads TGTGCCAGCAGTGGGGAGGGACGCTGGCCCAATGAGCAGTTCTTC.

The chain uses TRBV7-3 and TRBJ2-1; 7 nucleotides align to TRBD1. This CDR3 is 15 amino acids long. V dropped 5 bases and J dropped 6; count of bases not matched to a gene: 10. CDR1 is SGHTA, CDR2 FQGTGA, per germline. CDR3 sequence reads: CASSQEGGEGNEQFF. DNA for the CDR3: TGTGCCAGCAGCCAAGAAGGGGGCGAGGGCAATGAGCAGTTCTTC. The full variable domain, in which reference TRBV7-3 and TRBJ2-1 provide the parts outside the CDR3, is GAGVSQTPSNKVTEKGKYVELRCDPISGHTALYWYRQSLGQGPEFLIYFQGTGAADDSGLPNDRFFAVRPEGSVSTLKIQRTERGDSAVYLCASSQEGGEGNEQFFGPGTRLTVL.

The chain combines TRBV2 with TRBJ2-7; possible D gene TRBD2, 6 bases. Trimming removed 7 bases at V and 2 bases at J, with 18 bases between. Germline CDR1 and CDR2: SNHLY and FYNNEI. The CDR3 is 15 residues long. CDR3 amino acids: CASKVEGGTPYEQYF. CDR3 DNA: TGTGCCAGCAAGGTAGAGGGAGGCACCCCCTACGAGCAGTACTTC.

Of note for this clone: An end of the junction does not agree with germline; a read error may underlie this. V usage is TRBV10-3 and J usage is TRBJ1-2; the D gene is possibly TRBD1 (6 bases). Germline V gives CDR1 ENHRY, CDR2 SYGVKD. This CDR3 comprises 14 residues. CDR3 coding DNA: TGTGCCATCAGTGAGGCCACAGGGAACTATCGCTACACCTTC. Translation gives CAISEATGNYRYTF.

CDR3 bases: TGTGCCAGCAGTTACCAATTAGGACAACCCGGGGAGACCCAGTACTTC. Translation gives CASSYQLGQPGETQYF. V usage is TRBV5-4 and J usage is TRBJ2-5; D perhaps matches TRBD1 (5 bases). The germline gives CDR1 SGHNT, CDR2 YYREEE (reference sequence). Trimming took 5 bases from V and 5 from J, leaving 22 bases between them. CDR3 length equals 16 residues. The full variable domain, with the rest looked up from reference TRBV5-4 and TRBJ2-5, is ETGVTQSPTHLIKTRGQQVTLRCSSQSGHNTVSWYQQALGQGPQFIFQYYREEENGRGNFPPRFSGLQFPNYSSELNVNALELDDSALYLCASSYQLGQPGETQYFGPGTRLLVL.

This rearrangement joins TRBV30 to TRBJ2-3; D might be TRBD1 (5 bases). This CDR3 comprises 12 residues. Trimming took off 5 bases at V and 6 bases at J, with 12 bases between the two ends. Germline CDR1 reads GTSNPN; CDR2 reads SVGIG (reference sequence). The CDR3 region has the DNA TGTGCCTGGGTCAGGGTTGGGGATACGCAGTATTTT. Its protein is CAWVRVGDTQYF.

V usage is TRBV7-9 and J usage is TRBJ2-1; D not resolved. The germline CDR1 and CDR2 sequences are SEHNR and FQNEAQ (reference sequence). Trimming removed 2 bases from V and 8 bases from J, with 7 bases in between. The CDR3 is made up of 12 amino acids. The CDR3 reads CASSLISYEQFF. CDR3 DNA: TGTGCCAGCAGCTTAATCAGTTATGAGCAGTTCTTC.

The J gene is TRBJ1-2, the V gene TRBV19; D is perhaps TRBD1 (5 bases). Germline V gene sequence: CDR1 LNHDA, CDR2 SQIVND (reference sequence). V was trimmed by 8 bases and J by 6 bases, leaving 16 bases between them. The CDR3 sequence is 13 residues long. This CDR3 is CASYLGRANGYTF. CDR3 DNA: TGTGCCAGTTACCTGGGCAGGGCAAATGGCTACACCTTC.

The chain couples TRBV10-3 to TRBJ2-7; D remains unclear. From germline, CDR1 is ENHRY and CDR2 SYGVKD. V lost 4 bases and J 4 bases, leaving 11 bases between the germline ends. The CDR3 sequence is 13 residues long. CDR3 sequence reads: CAISGLQSYEQYF. CDR3 coding DNA: TGTGCCATCAGTGGGTTACAGAGTTACGAGCAGTACTTC.

This clone was counted a single time. This rearrangement joins TRBV7-9 to TRBJ2-2, with 10 bases that match TRBD1. Germline V gives CDR1 SEHNR, CDR2 FQNEAQ (reference sequence). CDR3 length: 15 amino acids. V was pared by 2 bases and J by 4 bases, with 1 base of the junction left unmatched. The DNA of the CDR3 is TGTGCCAGCAGCTTAAGACAGGGGGCCACCGGGGAGCTGTTTTTT. Translation gives CASSLRQGATGELFF.

V usage is TRBV5-1 and J usage is TRBJ2-1, with 7 bases aligning to TRBD1. Germline V gene sequence: CDR1 SGHRS, CDR2 YFSETQ. The V gene end was trimmed by 0 bases and the J gene end by 3 bases; junction bases not matched to a gene: 0. The CDR3 totals 14 residues. The CDR3 DNA reads TGCGCCAGCAGCTTGGGGGACAGCTACAATGAGCAGTTCTTC. Its protein is CASSLGDSYNEQFF.

The rearrangement joins TRBV18 to TRBJ1-2, with D possibly being TRBD1 (5 bases). The CDR3 length is 15 residues. V lost 3 bases and J lost 1, with 12 bases in between. CDR1 KGHSH and CDR2 LQKENI come from the germline V gene. DNA for the CDR3: TGTGCCAGCTCACCGGGGCCAGGGATTAACTATGGCTACACCTTC. It encodes CASSPGPGINYGYTF. Looking up the rest from reference TRBV18 and TRBJ1-2 gives the full variable domain: NAGVMQNPRHLVRRRGQEARLRCSPMKGHSHVYWYRQLPEEGLKFMVYLQKENIIDESGMPKERFSAEFPKEGPSILRIQQVVRGDSAAYFCASSPGPGINYGYTFGSGTRLTVV.

The gene calls are TRBV7-3 and TRBJ1-2; D is unclear. Germline CDR1 reads SGHTA; CDR2 reads FQGTGA. V shed 5 bases and J shed 6 bases, with 10 bases lying between them. CDR3 length: 12 residues. The CDR3 DNA reads TGTGCCAGCAGCAACAACGGGGATGGCTACACCTTC. Translation: CASSNNGDGYTF. Full variable domain (outside the CDR3, taken from reference TRBV7-3 and TRBJ1-2): GAGVSQTPSNKVTEKGKYVELRCDPISGHTALYWYRQSLGQGPEFLIYFQGTGAADDSGLPNDRFFAVRPEGSVSTLKIQRTERGDSAVYLCASSNNGDGYTFGSGTRLTVV.